This is a list of T cell receptor beta chains from one sample in a study of blood T cell repertoires in COVID-19. Some clones are missing from TCRdb's copy, which holds only in-frame ones; the method was immunoSEQ multiplex PCR. The table shows roughly 30,000 clones, with 85% to 90% occurring only once. The sequenced sample was peripheral blood. The receptors stem from a human donor in a cohort sampled during active COVID-19. The CDR3 runs from the conserved cysteine through the conserved F or W. D genes are given only for firm matches. Some rows have no size entry. The others give once, few or many, or a class for an expanded clone.

j_call d_call v_call clone_size cdr3_nt cdr3_aa
TRBJ2-1 TRBD1 TRBV5-5 - TGTGCCAGCAGCTTGGCACAGGGGGCGCTGAATGAGCAGTTCTTC CASSLAQGALNEQFF
TRBJ1-5 TRBD1 TRBV6-6 - TGTGCCAGCAGCTCCGGACAGGGAAGTCAGCCCCAGCATTTT CASSSGQGSQPQHF
TRBJ2-3 - TRBV5-4 - TGTGCCAGCAGCCTCGATCAGGTCGATACGCAGTATTTT CASSLDQVDTQYF
TRBJ2-7 TRBD1 TRBV5-3 - TGTGCCAGAAAACCGGGACAGGGGACTCCTTTCTCCTACGAGCAGTACTTC CARKPGQGTPFSYEQYF
TRBJ2-3 TRBD2 TRBV12-3/TRBV12-4 - TGTGCCAGCACCCCGGCGGGGGTTACGCAGTATTTT CASTPAGVTQYF
TRBJ1-6 TRBD1 TRBV4-1 few TGCGCCAGCAGCCCCGCCGGGACAGGTGGTAATTCACCCCTCCACTTT CASSPAGTGGNSPLHF
TRBJ1-2 TRBD1 TRBV5-1 - TGCGCCAGCAGCTTGGAGGGACAGGGGGCTGGTGGCTACACCTTC CASSLEGQGAGGYTF
TRBJ2-3 TRBD1 TRBV27 once TGTGCCAGCAGTTTATCGTGGCACAGGGGATCCACAGATACGCAGTATTTT CASSLSWHRGSTDTQYF
TRBJ1-4 - TRBV30 - TGTGCCTGGAGCGCGGATTGGAACACTAATGAAAAACTGTTTTTT CAWSADWNTNEKLFF
TRBJ2-7 - TRBV14 - TGTGCCAGCAGCCGAACAGAATGGCTCTACGAGCAGTACTTC CASSRTEWLYEQYF
TRBJ1-2 - TRBV13 - TGTGCCAGCAGCTCGGGGGGCGGATGGAGTGGCTACACCTTC CASSSGGGWSGYTF
TRBJ2-3 - TRBV6-5 once TGTGCCAGCAGGATTAGTAGAGCCACAGATACGCAGTATTTT CASRISRATDTQYF
TRBJ1-1 - TRBV11-3 - TGTGCCAGCAGCCCAAGAGCTGGGAACACTGAAGCTTTCTTT CASSPRAGNTEAFF
TRBJ2-3 - TRBV28 - TGTGCCAGCAGTTCTATTAGGGGGGGCGGAGATACGCAGTATTTT CASSSIRGGGDTQYF
TRBJ1-5 TRBD1 TRBV28 few TGTGCCAGCAGGTGGACAGGGTGGGGTCAGCCCCAGCATTTT CASRWTGWGQPQHF
TRBJ2-5 - TRBV12-3/TRBV12-4 - TGTGCCAGCAGTTTAAGCAGGGTGGAGACCCAGTACTTC CASSLSRVETQYF
TRBJ2-5 - TRBV6-4 - TGTGCCAGCAGTGGTAGACCCGGCGGGACCCAGTACTTC CASSGRPGGTQYF
TRBJ1-2 - TRBV10-3 - TGTGCCATCAGTGAGTTAGGGGACTATGGCTACACCTTC CAISELGDYGYTF
TRBJ2-1 TRBD2 TRBV11-2 - TGTGCCAGCAGCGTAGGGACTAGCGGGGGCGCGTACAATGAGCAGTTCTTC CASSVGTSGGAYNEQFF
TRBJ1-2 TRBD1 TRBV4-3 - TGCGCCAGCAGCCAAGTTTCAGGGGGGTCTGGCTACACCTTC CASSQVSGGSGYTF
TRBJ1-4 - TRBV9 - TGTGCCAGCAGCCTTCTCCCGGACTTCGGCGAAAAACTGTTTTTT CASSLLPDFGEKLFF
TRBJ2-7 - TRBV19 once TGTGCCAGTAGCCATCCCGGGGTTGAGCAGTACTTC CASSHPGVEQYF
TRBJ1-2 - TRBV11-2 - TGTGCCAGCATATCGGGGGGGCCCTATGGCTACACCTTC CASISGGPYGYTF
TRBJ1-2 - TRBV13 few TGTGCCAGCAGTTTGGACCCCGAGGGTCCTTCTAACTATGGCTACACCTTC CASSLDPEGPSNYGYTF
TRBJ1-5 TRBD1 TRBV28 - TGTGCCAGCAGTTTAGGCCCAGGGGGGAAGAATCAGCCCCAGCATTTT CASSLGPGGKNQPQHF
TRBJ2-1 - TRBV19 few TGTGCCAGTAGTATTCTAGGCGGAAGCTCCTACAATGAGCAGTTCTTC CASSILGGSSYNEQFF
TRBJ1-5 - TRBV30 few TGTGCCTGGAGTGTACGGAATCAGCCCCAGCATTTT CAWSVRNQPQHF
TRBJ1-1 - TRBV19 - TGTGCCAGTAGGCGGACATCCGGGGGCACTGAAGCTTTCTTT CASRRTSGGTEAFF
TRBJ2-7 - TRBV2 - TGTGCCAGCAGTGTCAACAGGGAAGTGCAGTACTTC CASSVNREVQYF
TRBJ2-7 TRBD1 TRBV6-2/TRBV6-3 - TGTGCCAGCAGTGGACAGGGGGCATCTGGGGAGCAGTACTTC CASSGQGASGEQYF
TRBJ2-3 TRBD2 TRBV6-5 few TGTGCCAGCAGTCTCGGAGTAGCGGGCGATACGCAGTATTTT CASSLGVAGDTQYF
TRBJ1-1 - TRBV7-9 - TGTGCCAGCAGCATCCAGGGGAACACTGAAGCTTTCTTT CASSIQGNTEAFF
TRBJ2-3 TRBD2 TRBV7-9 - TGTGCCAGCAGCCCAACTAGCGGACGCACAGATACGCAGTATTTT CASSPTSGRTDTQYF
TRBJ2-7 - TRBV7-4 - TGTGCCAGCAGCTCCCGTCCACCCGACACAATCTACGAGCAGTACTTC CASSSRPPDTIYEQYF
TRBJ1-1 - TRBV18 - TGTGCCAGCTCCCCCCTGGGAGTTGGATGGACTGAAGCTTTCTTT CASSPLGVGWTEAFF
TRBJ1-1 TRBD1 TRBV9 - TGTGCCAGCAGCGGGGACCCGGGACAGGGGACTGAAGCTTTCTTT CASSGDPGQGTEAFF
TRBJ1-2 - TRBV7-9 - TGTGCCAGCAGCATCCCGGACAGTCGCGGCTACACCTTC CASSIPDSRGYTF
TRBJ1-6 TRBD1 TRBV3-1/TRBV3-2 - TGTGCCAGCAGCTCGGACAGGGGACAATCACCCCTCCACTTT CASSSDRGQSPLHF
TRBJ2-3 - TRBV9 - TGTGCCAGCAGCTACCGAGGACTGACAAGCACAGATACGCAGTATTTT CASSYRGLTSTDTQYF
TRBJ2-1 - TRBV7-3 - TGTGCCAGCAGCACAACAGCTTTTGGCAATGAGCAGTTCTTC CASSTTAFGNEQFF
TRBJ1-1 TRBD1 TRBV7-2 - TGTGCCAGCAGCACCAGACAGGGGACGGGTACTGAAGCTTTCTTT CASSTRQGTGTEAFF
TRBJ2-5 - TRBV28 - TGTGCCAGCAGCCTCGGGACGGGAGTCCAAGAGACCCAGTACTTC CASSLGTGVQETQYF
TRBJ2-7 - TRBV2 - TGTGCCAGCATCCAAGACTTGGGGGCATACGAGCAGTACTTC CASIQDLGAYEQYF
TRBJ2-7 TRBD1 TRBV5-5 - TGTGCCAGCAGCTTGGGACAGGGGATCGCCTACGAGCAGTACTTC CASSLGQGIAYEQYF